These 19 T cell receptor beta chains were all obtained from the same sample, sequenced in a study of CD8+CD57+ T cells in acquired aplastic anemia. TCR beta VDJ and CDR3 profiles were obtained from a genomic DNA template. TCRdb independently ran MiXCR on the reads; one entry per CDR3 protein. The table shows some 140,000 distinct CDR3 sequences, with roughly half occurring only once. Individuals selected for sequencing had exhibited CD8+CD57+ cell expansion on flow cytometry. What was sequenced was sorted CD4+, CD8+, or CD8+CD57+ T cells (not recorded which) from PBMCs. All receptors derive from a human donor with aplastic anemia.

The V gene is TRBV25-1, the J gene TRBJ2-2, with D tentatively TRBD2 (6 bases). V lost 6 bases and J 1 base, leaving 9 bases between the germline ends. The CDR3 is 14 residues long. Germline V lookup: CDR1 MGHDK, CDR2 SYGVNS. CDR3 in amino acids: CASSWGVNTGELFF. The CDR3 nucleotides are TGTGCCAGCAGCTGGGGGGTGAACACCGGGGAGCTGTTTTTT.

With regard to this clonotype: A much larger clone lies one base from this, so it may be a read error. The chain uses TRBV12-3 or TRBV12-4 and TRBJ2-1, with 9 bases identical to TRBD1. The V segment lost 6 bases and the J segment 8 bases; nucleotides outside the gene matches: 2. The CDR3 totals 12 residues. The CDR3 loop is CASRQGAHEQFF. The DNA of the CDR3 is TGTGCCAGCAGACAGGGGGCTCATGAGCAGTTCTTC.

The chain employs TRBV11-2 and TRBJ2-3, with a possible D match to TRBD2 (7 bases). The CDR3 sequence is 17 residues long. The germline V gene encodes CDR1 SGHAT and CDR2 FQNNGV. V lost 0 bases, J lost 2 bases, and 15 bases lay in between. CDR3 residues: CASSLDLKGGPTDTQYF. In DNA form, the CDR3 reads TGTGCCAGCAGCTTAGATCTAAAGGGGGGGCCCACAGATACGCAGTATTTT. Supplemented by reference TRBV11-2 and TRBJ2-3, the full variable domain reads EAGVAQSPRYKIIEKRQSVAFWCNPISGHATLYWYQQILGQGPKLLIQFQNNGVVDDSQLPKDRFSAERLKGVDSTLKIQPAKLEDSAVYLCASSLDLKGGPTDTQYFGPGTRLTVL.

This clonotype was seen a single time. The chain carries TRBV20-1 and TRBJ2-7, with 8 bases identical to TRBD1. V dropped 5 bases and J dropped 3; count of bases not matched to a gene: 15. Germline V gene data show CDR1 as DFQATT and CDR2 as SNEGSKA (reference sequence). The CDR3 runs to 16 residues. The CDR3 nucleotides read TGCAGTGCTCACCTACGATCAGGGGGCGCCCGCTACGAGCAGTACTTC. This translates into CSAHLRSGGARYEQYF.

This clonotype was seen at least ten times. The chain combines TRBV2 with TRBJ2-7, with TRBD1 matching 8 bases. V lost 2 bases and J lost 2; bases outside the gene matches: 11. The CDR3 is made up of 17 amino acids. The germline V gene encodes CDR1 SNHLY and CDR2 FYNNEI. The CDR3 DNA reads as TGTGCCAGCAGTGAACCCGAGACAGGGGAAGGCCCCTACGAGCAGTACTTC. Encoded protein: CASSEPETGEGPYEQYF.

The rearrangement uses TRBV24-1 and TRBJ1-2, with 8 bases lining up with TRBD1. Losses at the gene ends were 3 bases for V and 4 bases for J; bases not matched to a gene: 0. The CDR3 totals 13 residues. Per germline, CDR1 KGHDR and CDR2 SFDVKD. The DNA of the CDR3 is TGTGCCACCAGTGATCAGGGGGCCTATGGCTACACCTTC. It encodes CATSDQGAYGYTF.

This clonotype showed up many times. V usage is TRBV5-6 and J usage is TRBJ2-5; TRBD2 agrees at 13 bases. This CDR3 spans 19 amino acids. Germline V gene lookup returns CDR1 SGHDT and CDR2 YYEEEE. The trim removed 0 bases at V and 1 base at J, leaving 9 bases unmatched. CDR3 sequence reads: CASSLAGTSGVEGQETQYF. The CDR3 DNA sequence: TGTGCCAGCAGCTTGGCGGGGACTAGCGGGGTGGAGGGCCAAGAGACCCAGTACTTC. Full variable domain (rest looked up from reference TRBV5-6 and TRBJ2-5): DAGVTQSPTHLIKTRGQQVTLRCSPKSGHDTVSWYQQALGQGPQFIFQYYEEEERQRGNFPDRFSGHQFPNYSSELNVNALLLGDSALYLCASSLAGTSGVEGQETQYFGPGTRLLVL.

The chain joins TRBV11-2 to TRBJ1-3, with D tentatively TRBD1 (6 bases). Germline V gene lookup returns CDR1 SGHAT and CDR2 FQNNGV. Trimming removed 1 base at V and 4 bases at J, with 17 bases between. The CDR3 loop spans 17 amino acids. The CDR3 DNA reads TGTGCCAGCAGCTTAGGCGGCCAGGGGCTTGCCGGAAACACCATATATTTT. Translated, it gives CASSLGGQGLAGNTIYF.

The chain links TRBV7-9 to TRBJ2-5; D is unclear. In germline, CDR1 is SEHNR, CDR2 FQNEAQ (reference sequence). The V end lost 8 bases, the J end lost 2 bases, and 9 bases lay between the germline ends. The CDR3 runs 12 residues. The CDR3 coding sequence is TGTGCCAGCCGGCCAGCGCAAGAGACCCAGTACTTC. The encoded protein is CASRPAQETQYF.

The CDR3 here is CSAGPSGGYEQYF. CDR3 bases: TGCAGTGCTGGACCTAGCGGGGGCTACGAGCAGTACTTC. This chain connects TRBV20-1 to TRBJ2-7, with TRBD2 matching over 10 bases. V lost 5 bases, J lost 3 bases, and 4 bases stayed unmatched. The CDR3 sequence is 13 residues long. Germline lookup yields CDR1 DFQATT and CDR2 SNEGSKA (reference sequence).

V usage is TRBV2 and J usage is TRBJ1-1, with TRBD1 matching over 8 bases. This CDR3 spans 14 amino acids. Germline V gene data show CDR1 as SNHLY and CDR2 as FYNNEI. With V trimmed by 6 bases and J by 4 bases, 7 bases remained unmatched. The DNA of the CDR3 is TGTGCCAGCAGGGACAGGGTGGGGGTCACTGAAGCTTTCTTT. Translated, it gives CASRDRVGVTEAFF.

The V call is TRBV7-8, the J call TRBJ1-2; D is ambiguous. The CDR3 is 13 amino acids. Germline V lookup: CDR1 SGHVS, CDR2 FQNEAQ. V lost 8 bases, J lost 0 bases, and 10 bases lay in between. The CDR3 DNA reads as TGTGCCAGCTCCGTGGAGTCTAACTATGGCTACACCTTC. Translated, it gives CASSVESNYGYTF.

The genes are TRBV11-3 and TRBJ2-5; 7 nucleotides align to TRBD1. Germline V gene data show CDR1 as SGHNT and CDR2 as YENEEA. The CDR3 has 16 amino acids. Trimming at V came to 0 bases and at J to 5 bases, leaving 9 bases not matched to a gene. The CDR3, as DNA: TGTGCCAGCAGCTTAGATACTACAGGGGTTCAGGAGACCCAGTACTTC. It codes for CASSLDTTGVQETQYF. The entire variable domain, with the rest obtained from reference TRBV11-3 and TRBJ2-5, is as follows: EAGVVQSPRYKIIEKKQPVAFWCNPISGHNTLYWYLQNLGQGPELLIRYENEEAVDDSQLPKDRFSAERLKGVDSTLKIQPAELGDSAVYLCASSLDTTGVQETQYFGPGTRLLVL.

This clonotype was seen at least ten times. The chain is built from TRBV11-1 and TRBJ2-1, with D tentatively TRBD1 (6 bases). Germline lookup yields CDR1 SGHAT and CDR2 FQDESV (reference sequence). Trimming pared 4 bases from V and 7 bases from J, leaving 20 bases between. This CDR3 contains 16 residues. CDR3: CASSSSRGLAINEQFF. DNA of the CDR3: TGTGCCAGCAGCTCCTCCAGGGGATTAGCCATAAATGAGCAGTTCTTC.

The CDR3 protein is CASSSDSGETQYF. For the CDR3, the DNA is TGTGCCAGCAGCTCAGATTCAGGGGAGACCCAGTACTTC. The chain joins TRBV7-9 to TRBJ2-5, with TRBD1 as a possible D gene (5 bases). V was trimmed by 4 bases and J by 5 bases, leaving 11 bases between them. Germline CDR1 and CDR2: SEHNR and FQNEAQ (reference sequence). The CDR3 loop spans 13 amino acids.

This rearrangement joins TRBV20-1 to TRBJ2-1; D might be TRBD2 (6 bases). The germline V gene has CDR1 DFQATT and CDR2 SNEGSKA (reference sequence). This CDR3 is 14 amino acids long. Trimming pared 1 base from V and 7 bases from J, leaving 14 bases between. The chain's CDR3 is CSARVTGLHNEQFF. The CDR3 nucleotides read TGCAGTGCTAGAGTTACGGGACTGCATAATGAGCAGTTCTTC.

The sample holds many counts of this clonotype. V is TRBV5-1 and J is TRBJ2-7, with TRBD1 matching 8 bases. The germline CDR1 and CDR2 sequences are SGHRS and YFSETQ. Trimming at V came to 3 bases and at J to 0 bases, leaving 11 bases not matched to a gene. This CDR3 is 17 amino acids long. CDR3: CASSWALTGEISYEQYF. For the CDR3, the DNA is TGCGCCAGCAGCTGGGCACTGACAGGGGAAATCTCCTACGAGCAGTACTTC. Using reference TRBV5-1 and TRBJ2-7 for the parts outside the CDR3, the full variable domain is KAGVTQTPRYLIKTRGQQVTLSCSPISGHRSVSWYQQTPGQGLQFLFEYFSETQRNKGNFPGRFSGRQFSNSRSEMNVSTLELGDSALYLCASSWALTGEISYEQYFGPGTRLTVT.

This clonotype was detected many times. This chain uses TRBV7-9 with TRBJ1-1; the D is unclear. Germline V gene sequence: CDR1 SEHNR, CDR2 FQNEAQ (reference sequence). This CDR3 contains 15 residues. Between the trimmed V and J ends, which lost 5 bases and 3 bases, there was a span of 16 bases. CDR3 nucleotides: TGTGCCAGCAGCCCCTACCTAAAGGACTACACTGAAGCTTTCTTT. Translating gives CASSPYLKDYTEAFF.

This clonotype was counted many times. The rearrangement joins TRBV14 to TRBJ2-1; weak D call: TRBD1 (6 bases). Germline loops: CDR1 SGHDN, CDR2 FVKESK. This CDR3 has 15 residues. The V end was cut by 3 bases, the J end by 5 bases, with 14 bases between. The CDR3 spells CASSQLDRPHNEQFF. CDR3 in DNA: TGTGCCAGCAGCCAGCTTGACAGGCCCCACAATGAGCAGTTCTTC.